This T cell receptor beta chain is drawn from a study of intratumoral heterogeneity in liver cancer. About the study: The median patient age was about 60 years, and most were male. The study, taken as a whole, reports: A noted limitation was under-sampling of tumor-infiltrating lymphocytes.

All patients had early-stage hepatocellular carcinoma and were untreated before surgical resection. The assay was immunoSEQ multiplex PCR, and TCRdb's table has in-frame clones only and misses some. This sample has 20,000 to 25,000 clones, with roughly 66% found just once. V trimming: 0 bases; J trimming: 4 bases; junction bases outside the gene matches: 3. In germline, CDR1 is SGHRS, CDR2 YFSETQ. The CDR3 is 14 residues long. This clone was recorded a few times. What it binds is unknown. The rearrangement links TRBV5-1 to TRBJ2-7; TRBD2 matches 8 bases. The TCR comes from a woman aged 65 to 85 with hepatocellular carcinoma. The specimen comprised tumor-adjacent normal tissue, sampled before any cancer treatment. The CDR3 nucleotides are TGCGCCAGCAGCTTGGAAGCGGGAGCATACGAGCAGTACTTC. Translation: CASSLEAGAYEQYF.